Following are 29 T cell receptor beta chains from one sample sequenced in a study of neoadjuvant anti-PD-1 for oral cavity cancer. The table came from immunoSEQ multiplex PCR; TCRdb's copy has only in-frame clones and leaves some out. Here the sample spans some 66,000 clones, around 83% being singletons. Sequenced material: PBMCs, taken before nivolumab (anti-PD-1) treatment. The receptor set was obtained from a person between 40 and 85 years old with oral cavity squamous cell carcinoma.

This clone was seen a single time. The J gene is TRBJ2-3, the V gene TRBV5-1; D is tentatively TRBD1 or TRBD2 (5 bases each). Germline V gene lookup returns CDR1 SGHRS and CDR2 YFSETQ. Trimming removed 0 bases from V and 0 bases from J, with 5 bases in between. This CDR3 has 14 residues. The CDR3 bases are TGCGCCAGCAGCTTGGGGGGGAGCACAGATACGCAGTATTTT. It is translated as CASSLGGSTDTQYF.

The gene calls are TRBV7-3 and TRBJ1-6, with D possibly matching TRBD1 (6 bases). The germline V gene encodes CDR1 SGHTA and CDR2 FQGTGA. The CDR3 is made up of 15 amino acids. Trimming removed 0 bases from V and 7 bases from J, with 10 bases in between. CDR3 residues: CASSLTGQNNSPLHF. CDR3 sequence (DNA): TGTGCCAGCAGCTTAACTGGACAGAACAATTCACCCCTCCACTTT.

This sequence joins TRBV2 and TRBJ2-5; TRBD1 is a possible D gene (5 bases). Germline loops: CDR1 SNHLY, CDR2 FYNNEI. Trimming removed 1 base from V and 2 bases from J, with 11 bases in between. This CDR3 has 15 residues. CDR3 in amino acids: CASSEGQGLQETQYF. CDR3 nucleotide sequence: TGTGCCAGCAGTGAAGGGCAGGGTTTGCAAGAGACCCAGTACTTC.

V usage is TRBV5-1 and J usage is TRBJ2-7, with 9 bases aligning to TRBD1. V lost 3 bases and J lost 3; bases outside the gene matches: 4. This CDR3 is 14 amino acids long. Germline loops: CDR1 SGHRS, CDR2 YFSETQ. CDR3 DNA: TGCGCCAGCAGCTCGGGACAGGGATTCTACGAGCAGTACTTC. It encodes CASSSGQGFYEQYF.

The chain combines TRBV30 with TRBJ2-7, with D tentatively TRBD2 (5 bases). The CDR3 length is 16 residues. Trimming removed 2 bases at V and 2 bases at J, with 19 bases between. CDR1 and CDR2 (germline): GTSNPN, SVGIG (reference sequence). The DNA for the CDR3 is TGTGCCTGGAGTACCTACCGGCGGGCCCCTCCCTACGAGCAGTACTTC. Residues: CAWSTYRRAPPYEQYF.

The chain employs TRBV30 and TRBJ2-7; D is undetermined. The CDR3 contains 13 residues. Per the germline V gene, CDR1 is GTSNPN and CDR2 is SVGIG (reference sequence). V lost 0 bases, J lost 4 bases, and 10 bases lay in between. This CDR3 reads CAWSVSWGYEQYF. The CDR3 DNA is TGTGCCTGGAGTGTAAGCTGGGGATACGAGCAGTACTTC. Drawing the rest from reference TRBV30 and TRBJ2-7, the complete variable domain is SQTIHQWPATLVQPVGSPLSLECTVEGTSNPNLYWYRQAAGRGLQLLFYSVGIGQISSEVPQNLSASRPQDRQFILSSKKLLLSDSGFYLCAWSVSWGYEQYFGPGTRLTVT.

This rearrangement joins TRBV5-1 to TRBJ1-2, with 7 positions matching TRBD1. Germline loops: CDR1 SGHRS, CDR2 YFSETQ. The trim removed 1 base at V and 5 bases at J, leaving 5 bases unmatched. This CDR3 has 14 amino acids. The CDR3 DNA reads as TGCGCCAGCAGCTTGTGGCAGGGGGAATATGGCTACACCTTC. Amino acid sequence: CASSLWQGEYGYTF. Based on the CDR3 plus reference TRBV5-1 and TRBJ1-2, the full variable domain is KAGVTQTPRYLIKTRGQQVTLSCSPISGHRSVSWYQQTPGQGLQFLFEYFSETQRNKGNFPGRFSGRQFSNSRSEMNVSTLELGDSALYLCASSLWQGEYGYTFGSGTRLTVV.

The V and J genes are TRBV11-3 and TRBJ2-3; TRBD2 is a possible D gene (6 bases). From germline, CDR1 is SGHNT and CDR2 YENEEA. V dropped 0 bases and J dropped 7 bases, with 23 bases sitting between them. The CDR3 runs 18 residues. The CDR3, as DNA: TGTGCCAGCAGCTTAGATCAAGGAGGGTCGATAAAACAAAATACGCAGTATTTT. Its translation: CASSLDQGGSIKQNTQYF.

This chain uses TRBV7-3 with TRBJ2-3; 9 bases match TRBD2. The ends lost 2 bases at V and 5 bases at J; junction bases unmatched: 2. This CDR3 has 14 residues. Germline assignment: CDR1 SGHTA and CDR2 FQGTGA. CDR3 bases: TGTGCCAGCAGCTTATTAGCGGGGGAAGATACGCAGTATTTT. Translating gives CASSLLAGEDTQYF.

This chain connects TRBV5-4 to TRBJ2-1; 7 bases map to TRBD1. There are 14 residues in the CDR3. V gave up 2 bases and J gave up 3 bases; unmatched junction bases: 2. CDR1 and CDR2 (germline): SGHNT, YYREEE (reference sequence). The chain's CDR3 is CASSLGGSYNEQFF. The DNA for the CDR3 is TGTGCCAGCAGCTTAGGGGGCAGCTACAATGAGCAGTTCTTC.

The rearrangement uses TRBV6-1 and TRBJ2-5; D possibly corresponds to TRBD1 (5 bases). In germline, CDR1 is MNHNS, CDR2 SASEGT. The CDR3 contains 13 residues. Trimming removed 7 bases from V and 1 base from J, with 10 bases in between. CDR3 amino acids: CASTPTVQETQYF. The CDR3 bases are TGTGCCAGCACCCCGACAGTCCAAGAGACCCAGTACTTC.

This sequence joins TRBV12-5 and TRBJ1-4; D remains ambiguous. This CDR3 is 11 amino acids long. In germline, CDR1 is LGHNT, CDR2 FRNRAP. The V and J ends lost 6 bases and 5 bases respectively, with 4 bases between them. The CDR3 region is CASGKNEKLFF. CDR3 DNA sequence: TGTGCTAGTGGCAAGAATGAAAAACTGTTTTTT.

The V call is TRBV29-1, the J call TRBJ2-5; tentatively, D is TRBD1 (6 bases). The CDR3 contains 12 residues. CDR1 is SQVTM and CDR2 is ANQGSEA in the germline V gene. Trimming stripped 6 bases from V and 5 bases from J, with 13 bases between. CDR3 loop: CSVNRDGETQYF. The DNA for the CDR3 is TGCAGCGTAAACAGGGATGGGGAGACCCAGTACTTC.

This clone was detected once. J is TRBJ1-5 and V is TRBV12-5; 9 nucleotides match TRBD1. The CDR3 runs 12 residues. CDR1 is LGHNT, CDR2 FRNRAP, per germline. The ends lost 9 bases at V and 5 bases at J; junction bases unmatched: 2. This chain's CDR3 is CASGTGHQPQHF. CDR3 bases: TGTGCTAGCGGGACAGGGCATCAGCCCCAGCATTTT.

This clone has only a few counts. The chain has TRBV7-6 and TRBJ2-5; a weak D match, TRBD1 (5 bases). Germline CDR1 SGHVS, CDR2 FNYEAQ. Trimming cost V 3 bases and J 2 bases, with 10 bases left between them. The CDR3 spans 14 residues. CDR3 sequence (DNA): TGTGCCAGCAGCTTGTGGACAAGACAAGAGACCCAGTACTTC. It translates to CASSLWTRQETQYF.

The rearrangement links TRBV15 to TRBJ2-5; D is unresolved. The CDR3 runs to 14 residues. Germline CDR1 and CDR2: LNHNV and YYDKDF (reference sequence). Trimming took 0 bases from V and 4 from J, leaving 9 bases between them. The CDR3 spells CATSRDQSAETQYF. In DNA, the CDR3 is TGTGCCACCAGCAGAGATCAATCGGCAGAGACCCAGTACTTC.

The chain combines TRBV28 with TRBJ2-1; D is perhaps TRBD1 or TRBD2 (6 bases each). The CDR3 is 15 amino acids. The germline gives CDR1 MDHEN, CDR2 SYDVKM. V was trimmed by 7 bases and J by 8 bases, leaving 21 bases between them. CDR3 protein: CASISPGHGSDEQFF. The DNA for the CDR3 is TGTGCCAGCATATCCCCGGGACACGGGAGTGATGAGCAGTTCTTC.

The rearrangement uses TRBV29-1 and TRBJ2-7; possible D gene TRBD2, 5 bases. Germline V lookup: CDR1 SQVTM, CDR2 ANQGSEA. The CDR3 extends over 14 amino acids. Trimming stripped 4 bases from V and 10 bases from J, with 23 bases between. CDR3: CSVVPTEGVWEQYF. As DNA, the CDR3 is TGCAGCGTTGTGCCCACTGAGGGAGTGTGGGAACAGTACTTC.

DNA for the CDR3: TGCGCCAGCAGCCAACCTTCACCCCGAGTGGACAGTGGGACAAGCCGCTCCTACGAGCAGTACTTC. Encoded protein: CASSQPSPRVDSGTSRSYEQYF. The chain employs TRBV4-1 and TRBJ2-7; D is perhaps TRBD1 (6 bases). The CDR3 covers 22 residues. CDR1 and CDR2 (germline): MGHRA, YSYEKL. Trimming removed 2 bases from V and 0 bases from J, with 32 bases in between.

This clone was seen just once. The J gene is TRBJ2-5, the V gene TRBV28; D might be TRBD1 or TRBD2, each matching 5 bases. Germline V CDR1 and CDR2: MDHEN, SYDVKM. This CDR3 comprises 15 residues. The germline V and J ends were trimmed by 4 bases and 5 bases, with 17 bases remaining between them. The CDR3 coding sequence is TGTGCCAGCAGTTCCAACTCGGCTGGGGACGAGACCCAGTACTTC. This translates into CASSSNSAGDETQYF. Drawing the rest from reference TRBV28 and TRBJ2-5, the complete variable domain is DVKVTQSSRYLVKRTGEKVFLECVQDMDHENMFWYRQDPGLGLRLIYFSYDVKMKEKGDIPEGYSVSREKKERFSLILESASTNQTSMYLCASSSNSAGDETQYFGPGTRLLVL.

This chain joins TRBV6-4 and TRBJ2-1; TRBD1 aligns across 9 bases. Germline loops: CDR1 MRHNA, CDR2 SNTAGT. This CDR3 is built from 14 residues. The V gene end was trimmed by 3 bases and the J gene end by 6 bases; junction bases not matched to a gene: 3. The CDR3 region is CASSEGTGSNEQFF. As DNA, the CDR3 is TGTGCCAGCAGTGAGGGGACAGGGTCCAATGAGCAGTTCTTC.

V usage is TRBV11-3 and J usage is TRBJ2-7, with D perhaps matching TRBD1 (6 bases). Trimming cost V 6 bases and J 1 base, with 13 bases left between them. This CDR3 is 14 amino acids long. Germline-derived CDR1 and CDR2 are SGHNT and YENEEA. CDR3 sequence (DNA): TGTGCCAGCAGTCTTCAGGGGCAGTCCTACGAGCAGTACTTC. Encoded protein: CASSLQGQSYEQYF.

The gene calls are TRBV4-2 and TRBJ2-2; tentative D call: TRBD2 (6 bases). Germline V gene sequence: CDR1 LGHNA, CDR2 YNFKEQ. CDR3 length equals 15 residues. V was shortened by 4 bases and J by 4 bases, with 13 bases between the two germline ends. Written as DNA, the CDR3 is TGTGCCAGCAGCCCCTCGGGAGTGGGCACCGGGGAGCTGTTTTTT. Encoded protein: CASSPSGVGTGELFF.

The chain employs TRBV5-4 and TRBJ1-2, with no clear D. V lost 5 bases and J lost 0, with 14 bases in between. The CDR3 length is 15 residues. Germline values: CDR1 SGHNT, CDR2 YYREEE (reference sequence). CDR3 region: CASRIPAQANYGYTF. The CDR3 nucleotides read TGTGCCAGCAGAATCCCGGCTCAAGCTAACTATGGCTACACCTTC.

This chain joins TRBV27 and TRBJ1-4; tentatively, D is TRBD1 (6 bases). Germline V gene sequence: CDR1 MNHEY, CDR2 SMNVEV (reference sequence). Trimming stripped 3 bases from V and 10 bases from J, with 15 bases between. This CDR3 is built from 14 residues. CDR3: CASSFVGGDTKLFF. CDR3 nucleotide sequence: TGTGCCAGCAGTTTTGTGGGAGGGGACACAAAACTGTTTTTT.

The CDR3 DNA sequence: TGTGCCAGCAGCTTATCACACCTAAGCCTTGGGAACTATGGCTACACCTTC. Protein sequence: CASSLSHLSLGNYGYTF. The V and J genes are TRBV7-2 and TRBJ1-2, with no clear D. V lost 2 bases to trimming and J lost 2 bases, with 18 bases between them. Germline CDR1 is SGHTA and CDR2 is FQGNSA. The CDR3 spans 17 residues.

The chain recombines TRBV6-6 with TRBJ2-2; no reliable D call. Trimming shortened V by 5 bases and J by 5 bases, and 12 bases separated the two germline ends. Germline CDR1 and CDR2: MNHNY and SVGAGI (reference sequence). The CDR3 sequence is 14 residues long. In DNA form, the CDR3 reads TGTGCCAGCAGTCCCCAGTCGGAGACCGGGGAGCTGTTTTTT. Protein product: CASSPQSETGELFF.

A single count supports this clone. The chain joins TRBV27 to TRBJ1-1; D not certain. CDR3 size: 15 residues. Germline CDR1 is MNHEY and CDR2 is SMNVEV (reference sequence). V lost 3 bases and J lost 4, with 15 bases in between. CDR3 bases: TGTGCCAGCAGTTTCTCTACCGGGATGAGCACTGAAGCTTTCTTT. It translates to CASSFSTGMSTEAFF.

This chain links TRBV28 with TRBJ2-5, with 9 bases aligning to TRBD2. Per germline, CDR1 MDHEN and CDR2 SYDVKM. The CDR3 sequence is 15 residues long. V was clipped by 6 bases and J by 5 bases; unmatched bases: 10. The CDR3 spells CASRASGIDRETQYF. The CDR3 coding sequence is TGTGCCAGCAGGGCTAGCGGGATCGATCGGGAGACCCAGTACTTC.